Shown below are 21 T cell receptor beta chains from a single sample sequenced in a study of CD8+CD57+ T cells in acquired aplastic anemia. Both TCR beta VDJ combination and CDR3 sequence profiling were carried out. Genomic DNA was the template for this profiling. MiXCR, applied by TCRdb to the reads, yields one record per CDR3 protein. The sample lists around 230,000 distinct CDR3 sequences, 61% occurring once. Sequenced: sorted CD4+, CD8+, or CD8+CD57+ T cells (not recorded which) from PBMCs. These receptors all come from a human donor in good health.

The V gene is TRBV7-9, the J gene TRBJ2-2; no clear D. CDR1 and CDR2 from the germline V gene are SEHNR and FQNEAQ (reference sequence). The CDR3 consists of 16 residues. V gave up 5 bases and J gave up 0 bases, with 13 bases separating them. The CDR3 DNA reads TGTGCCAGCAGCCTACTTCGCTGGGCGAACACCGGGGAGCTGTTTTTT. Translating gives CASSLLRWANTGELFF.

The chain combines TRBV7-2 with TRBJ2-7; 10 bases fit TRBD2. The trim removed 6 bases at V and 4 bases at J, leaving 12 bases unmatched. Germline lookup yields CDR1 SGHTA and CDR2 FQGNSA. The CDR3 has 16 residues. CDR3 in amino acids: CASSYDRTSGGYEQYF. The CDR3 DNA is TGTGCCAGCAGTTACGACCGGACTAGCGGCGGTTACGAGCAGTACTTC.

This chain connects TRBV15 to TRBJ1-1; tentatively, D is TRBD1 (5 bases). The CDR3 extends over 14 amino acids. Trimming pared 8 bases from V and 1 base from J, leaving 14 bases between. Germline V lookup: CDR1 LNHNV, CDR2 YYDKDF (reference sequence). CDR3 DNA: TGTGCCACCTCTGAGACAGATGCGAACACTGAAGCTTTCTTT. Its protein product is CATSETDANTEAFF. The full variable domain, rest sourced from reference TRBV15 and TRBJ1-1, is DAMVIQNPRYQVTQFGKPVTLSCSQTLNHNVMYWYQQKSSQAPKLLFHYYDKDFNNEADTPDNFQSRRPNTSFCFLDIRSPGLGDTAMYLCATSETDANTEAFFGQGTRLTVV.

This clonotype was seen repeatedly, ten times or more. The genes are TRBV19 and TRBJ1-2, with D unclear. Looked up from germline, CDR1 is LNHDA and CDR2 is SQIVND (reference sequence). The CDR3 has 11 amino acids. V lost 6 bases and J lost 3, with 5 bases in between. In nucleotides, the CDR3 is TGTGCCAGTAGGGCGGACTATGGCTACACCTTC. Its protein is CASRADYGYTF.

The chain has TRBV7-9 and TRBJ2-4; unclear D gene. Between the trimmed V and J ends, which lost 1 base and 7 bases, there was a span of 8 bases. The CDR3 extends over 13 amino acids. The germline gives CDR1 SEHNR, CDR2 FQNEAQ (reference sequence). CDR3 sequence reads: CASSLDMWNIQYF. For the CDR3, the DNA is TGTGCCAGCAGCTTAGATATGTGGAACATTCAGTACTTC.

This chain links TRBV24-1 with TRBJ2-1; 10 nucleotides line up with TRBD2. This CDR3 is 15 amino acids long. The ends lost 5 bases at V and 9 bases at J; junction bases unmatched: 9. In germline, CDR1 is KGHDR, CDR2 SFDVKD. This CDR3 reads CATSGVLAGVSEQFF. Written as DNA, the CDR3 is TGTGCCACCAGTGGAGTCCTAGCGGGAGTGAGTGAGCAGTTCTTC.

This chain uses TRBV11-3 with TRBJ1-1, with 7 bases fitting TRBD1. The germline gives CDR1 SGHNT, CDR2 YENEEA. Trimming at V came to 3 bases and at J to 3 bases, leaving 4 bases not matched to a gene. The CDR3 has 14 residues. CDR3 in amino acids: CASSLGTGDTEAFF. CDR3 coding DNA: TGTGCCAGCAGCTTGGGTACAGGGGACACTGAAGCTTTCTTT.

The chain couples TRBV7-8 to TRBJ2-3; D is unresolved. Trimming left V 2 bases short and J 1 base short, with 10 bases between. The CDR3 has 15 residues. Per the germline V gene, CDR1 is SGHVS and CDR2 is FQNEAQ. CDR3: CASSLTTAGTDTQYF. CDR3 nucleotides: TGTGCCAGCAGCTTAACCACGGCTGGCACAGATACGCAGTATTTT.

The chain couples TRBV7-2 to TRBJ2-5; a possible D gene is TRBD1 (6 bases). The V gene lost 5 bases and the J gene lost 5 bases, with 18 bases spanning the gap. CDR3 size: 15 residues. Per germline, CDR1 SGHTA and CDR2 FQGNSA. CDR3 in amino acids: CASSPRPGEGETQYF. For the CDR3, the DNA is TGTGCCAGCAGCCCCCGCCCAGGGGAAGGGGAGACCCAGTACTTC.

This clonotype was counted at least ten times. The V call is TRBV6-1, the J call TRBJ2-7, with TRBD1 matching over 10 bases. V trimming: 11 bases; J trimming: 3 bases; junction bases outside the gene matches: 7. This CDR3 has 13 amino acids. In germline, CDR1 is MNHNS, CDR2 SASEGT. CDR3 residues: CAVPGQGLYEQYF. CDR3 in DNA: TGTGCCGTTCCGGGACAGGGGCTCTACGAGCAGTACTTC.

This clonotype was observed many times. The chain recombines TRBV4-2 with TRBJ1-2, with D hard to call. The germline V and J ends were trimmed by 6 bases and 8 bases, with 19 bases remaining between them. The CDR3 runs to 14 residues. Germline V gene sequence: CDR1 LGHNA, CDR2 YNFKEQ. CDR3 amino acids: CASSQSPGMGGYTF. In nucleotides, the CDR3 is TGTGCCAGCAGTCAAAGCCCGGGGATGGGAGGCTACACCTTC.

This clonotype was counted at least ten times. The genes are TRBV5-1 and TRBJ2-5, with D possibly being TRBD1 or TRBD2 (6 bases each). Germline V gives CDR1 SGHRS, CDR2 YFSETQ. With 3 bases removed from V and 5 bases from J, the gap between germline ends came to 14 bases. The CDR3 loop spans 14 amino acids. CDR3 DNA: TGCGCCAGCAGCTCCCCCGGGGGCTGGGAGACCCAGTACTTC. Translating gives CASSSPGGWETQYF.

This clonotype was found a few times. A much bigger clone sits one base away, suggesting this may be a read error. The rearrangement uses TRBV27 and TRBJ2-2; D gene ambiguous. V gave up 6 bases and J gave up 0 bases, with 2 bases separating them. The V gene's germline CDR1 is MNHEY and CDR2 SMNVEV (reference sequence). This CDR3 has 12 amino acids. The CDR3 protein is CASSSNTGELFF. The CDR3 nucleotides read TGTGCCAGCAGCTCGAACACCGGGGAGCTGTTTTTT.

V and J are TRBV10-3 and TRBJ2-6; D is ambiguous. From germline, CDR1 is ENHRY and CDR2 SYGVKD. Trimming stripped 8 bases from V and 0 bases from J, with 11 bases between. This CDR3 has 15 residues. CDR3 sequence (DNA): TGTGCCATCCCCCGACTCGGCTCTGGGGCCAACGTCCTGACTTTC. Encoded protein: CAIPRLGSGANVLTF.

This chain connects TRBV7-8 to TRBJ1-1; D gene uncertain. Germline CDR1 SGHVS, CDR2 FQNEAQ. The CDR3 is 15 residues long. Trimming took 1 base from V and 4 from J, leaving 13 bases between them. The CDR3: CASSLGRLATTEAFF. Written as DNA, the CDR3 is TGTGCCAGCAGCTTAGGGAGGCTTGCTACCACTGAAGCTTTCTTT.

The V and J genes are TRBV7-2 and TRBJ1-1; possibly TRBD1 for D (6 bases). Germline V gene sequence: CDR1 SGHTA, CDR2 FQGNSA. The germline V and J ends were trimmed by 5 bases and 0 bases, with 13 bases remaining between them. The CDR3 length is 15 residues. The CDR3 here is CASSLPTGLNTEAFF. CDR3 coding DNA: TGTGCCAGCAGCCTTCCTACAGGGTTGAACACTGAAGCTTTCTTT.

In this sample, this clonotype turned up once. This chain links TRBV20-1 with TRBJ2-3; tentative D call: TRBD1 (8 bases). This CDR3 is 14 amino acids long. Germline V gene sequence: CDR1 DFQATT, CDR2 SNEGSKA (reference sequence). V gave up 5 bases and J gave up 5 bases, with 17 bases separating them. DNA for the CDR3: TGCAGTGCTCACAGGGGGGGCGCGGTAGATACGCAGTATTTT. The encoded protein is CSAHRGGAVDTQYF.

A word on this clonotype: Compared with germline, one end of the junction differs, possibly owing to a read error. This chain joins TRBV20-1 and TRBJ2-2, with D unresolved. The CDR3 is 15 amino acids. Germline assignment: CDR1 DFQATT and CDR2 SNEGSKA (reference sequence). The CDR3 is CSARQVSWQTGELFF. In nucleotides, the CDR3 is TGCAGCGCTAGGCAGGTTTCCTGGCAGACCGGGGAGCTGTTTTTT.

J is TRBJ1-1 and V is TRBV24-1; 7 positions agree with TRBD1. The CDR3 runs to 16 residues. Per germline, CDR1 KGHDR and CDR2 SFDVKD. V lost 6 bases, J lost 0 bases, and 9 bases stayed unmatched. CDR3 coding DNA: TGTGCCACCAGTCCACGTACAGGGGACATGAACACTGAAGCTTTCTTT. Residues: CATSPRTGDMNTEAFF.

V usage is TRBV10-1 and J usage is TRBJ2-7; 8 bases are a match to TRBD1. Unmatched junction bases numbered 3, after V lost 3 bases and J lost 2 bases. CDR3 size: 14 residues. Germline CDR1 is WNHNN and CDR2 is SYGVQD (reference sequence). The CDR3 sequence: CASSDNRGTYEQYF. The CDR3 DNA is TGCGCCAGCAGTGATAACAGGGGGACCTACGAGCAGTACTTC.

The chain carries TRBV2 and TRBJ1-1, with D hard to call. The CDR3 length is 12 residues. Germline-derived CDR1 and CDR2 are SNHLY and FYNNEI. The germline V and J ends were trimmed by 6 bases and 8 bases, with 13 bases remaining between them. Here the CDR3 reads CASSVEESEAFF. The DNA for the CDR3 is TGTGCCAGCAGCGTTGAGGAGTCCGAAGCTTTCTTT.